This T cell receptor (beta chain) was sequenced during a study of PD-1 blockade in classical Hodgkin lymphoma. This clone was observed once. Autologous stem cell transplantation was followed by relapse in every patient, and brentuximab vedotin exposure varied. V dropped 3 bases and J dropped 8 bases, with 8 bases sitting between them. From germline, CDR1 is LNHDA and CDR2 SQIVND (reference sequence). The CDR3 consists of 13 residues. Profiled with immunoSEQ multiplex PCR; TCRdb holds only in-frame clones, not every one. The data show about 23,000 clones, with about 65% seen just once and about a sixth held by the top ten.

The V and J genes are TRBV19 and TRBJ1-6, with D uncertain. The specimen was peripheral blood mononuclear cells (PBMCs), collected at baseline. The source of this sequence is a human donor with classical Hodgkin lymphoma. CDR3 region: CASSIRWDSPLHF. Here the CDR3 DNA reads TGTGCCAGTAGTATTCGGTGGGATTCACCCCTCCACTTT.